The 32 T cell receptor beta chains in this list originate from one sample, sequenced in a study of CD8 T cells in Susac syndrome. Reverse transcription of roughly 0.5 to 1 ug RNA was carried out with random hexamers. From the immunoSEQ multiplex PCR reads, TCRdb called clonotypes with MiXCR, one entry per CDR3 protein. The sample consists of 170,000 or so distinct CDR3 sequences, 90% to 95% of them appearing once. The specimen sequenced was CD4+ T cells from PBMCs. All receptors derive from a human donor with Susac syndrome.

The V gene is TRBV7-9, the J gene TRBJ2-7; 10 bases agree with TRBD1. This CDR3 contains 14 residues. Looked up from germline, CDR1 is SEHNR and CDR2 is FQNEAQ (reference sequence). The junction had 5 bases not matched to a gene; V was cut back by 6 bases and J by 3 bases. DNA of the CDR3: TGTGCCAGCAGTTTGACAGGGGGCGGCTACGAGCAGTACTTC. It translates to CASSLTGGGYEQYF.

This sequence joins TRBV12-3 or TRBV12-4 and TRBJ1-2; D not resolved. V dropped 8 bases and J dropped 8 bases, with 21 bases sitting between them. This CDR3 has 14 residues. The CDR3 nucleotides are TGTGCCAGCGCACCGGGCAGTGCGATTGGGGGCTACACCTTC. Translation: CASAPGSAIGGYTF.

The chain is built from TRBV12-3 or TRBV12-4 and TRBJ2-7, with D possibly being TRBD1 (6 bases). The CDR3 has 14 amino acids. Trimming left V 3 bases short and J 4 bases short, with 13 bases between. In nucleotides, the CDR3 is TGTGCCAGCAGTTTGAGGCAGGGGCGGTACGAGCAGTACTTC. It encodes CASSLRQGRYEQYF.

The rearrangement links TRBV19 to TRBJ2-5, with TRBD1 matching over 8 bases. CDR1 LNHDA and CDR2 SQIVND come from the germline V gene (reference sequence). V gave up 4 bases and J gave up 2 bases; unmatched junction bases: 6. CDR3 size: 15 residues. The CDR3 DNA reads TGTGCCAGTAGTACAGGGGGCTGGGTACAAGAGACCCAGTACTTC. Translating gives CASSTGGWVQETQYF.

The chain combines TRBV27 with TRBJ1-5; 8 bases match TRBD1. CDR3 length: 14 residues. After removal of 2 bases from V and 8 bases from J, the junction contained 5 bases not matched to a gene. CDR1 is MNHEY and CDR2 is SMNVEV in the germline V gene (reference sequence). This CDR3 is CASSLRTGREPQHF. The DNA for the CDR3 is TGTGCCAGCAGTTTAAGGACAGGGAGGGAGCCCCAGCATTTT.

This clonotype was picked up a small number of times. The chain couples TRBV5-8 to TRBJ2-6, with D possibly matching TRBD2 (5 bases). CDR3 size: 18 residues. V was cut by 0 bases and J by 4 bases, with 17 bases left in between. CDR1 SGHTS and CDR2 YDEGEE come from the germline V gene. DNA of the CDR3: TGTGCCAGCAGCTTGGCAGAGGGTTTACCTTTCGGGGCCAACGTCCTGACTTTC. It encodes CASSLAEGLPFGANVLTF.

V is TRBV7-9 and J is TRBJ1-6; D call uncertain. Trimming left V 2 bases short and J 14 bases short, with 13 bases between. CDR1 SEHNR and CDR2 FQNEAQ come from the germline V gene (reference sequence). This CDR3 contains 13 residues. The CDR3 protein is CASSLPVTQALHF. CDR3 nucleotides: TGTGCCAGCAGCTTACCGGTAACTCAAGCCCTCCACTTT.

This chain connects TRBV20-1 to TRBJ2-1, with D possibly being TRBD1 or TRBD2 (6 bases each). The CDR3 loop spans 15 amino acids. Between the trimmed V and J ends, which lost 4 bases and 6 bases, there was a span of 19 bases. The germline CDR1 and CDR2 sequences are DFQATT and SNEGSKA (reference sequence). CDR3 coding DNA: TGCAGTGCTACCGCTCTAGGGGGGATGGGCAATGAGCAGTTCTTC. Residues: CSATALGGMGNEQFF.

V gene TRBV27 combines with J gene TRBJ1-5, with D tentatively TRBD1 (5 bases). This CDR3 has 16 amino acids. Trimming removed 5 bases at V and 6 bases at J, with 20 bases between. Germline lookup yields CDR1 MNHEY and CDR2 SMNVEV (reference sequence). CDR3 region: CASSPWDGPRGQPQHF. The CDR3 DNA reads as TGTGCCAGCAGTCCCTGGGACGGACCTCGGGGTCAGCCCCAGCATTTT.

The chain couples TRBV10-3 to TRBJ2-1; TRBD1 agrees at 8 bases. V lost 0 bases, J lost 0 bases, and 7 bases stayed unmatched. This CDR3 has 18 amino acids. The germline CDR1 and CDR2 sequences are ENHRY and SYGVKD. The CDR3 DNA sequence: TGTGCCATCAGTGAGTCCGGGACAGGTCCGAGCTCCTACAATGAGCAGTTCTTC. It translates to CAISESGTGPSSYNEQFF.

V usage is TRBV12-3 or TRBV12-4 and J usage is TRBJ2-3; D remains unclear. Trimming cost V 3 bases and J 4 bases, with 11 bases left between them. CDR3 size: 14 residues. The CDR3 DNA sequence: TGTGCCAGCAGTTTTTCTACAGCCCCAGATACGCAGTATTTT. Its protein is CASSFSTAPDTQYF.

The chain carries TRBV7-2 and TRBJ2-7, with 12 nucleotides matching TRBD1. The V gene's germline CDR1 is SGHTA and CDR2 FQGNSA. V lost 4 bases, J lost 7 bases, and 8 bases stayed unmatched. This CDR3 contains 15 residues. The CDR3 nucleotides read TGTGCCAGCAGCTGGGACAGGGGGCAGGCAAGGGAGCAGTACTTC. Residues: CASSWDRGQAREQYF.

This chain uses TRBV7-2 with TRBJ2-7; 13 bases match TRBD2. J lost 2 bases, V lost 4 bases, and 8 bases had no gene match. The germline V gene has CDR1 SGHTA and CDR2 FQGNSA. This CDR3 region has 17 residues. CDR3 sequence reads: CASSSLPGLAGAYEQYF. CDR3 sequence (DNA): TGTGCCAGCAGCTCCCTGCCCGGACTAGCGGGGGCCTACGAGCAGTACTTC.

This chain connects TRBV2 to TRBJ1-1; D call uncertain. CDR1 is SNHLY and CDR2 is FYNNEI in the germline V gene. The germline V and J ends were trimmed by 7 bases and 3 bases, with 6 bases remaining between them. CDR3 length: 11 amino acids. CDR3 loop: CASTQDTEAFF. CDR3 bases: TGTGCCAGCACCCAGGACACTGAAGCTTTCTTT.

This clonotype was seen once. The J gene is TRBJ2-1, the V gene TRBV28, with 13 bases aligning to TRBD2. V was pared by 4 bases and J by 9 bases, with 12 bases of the junction left unmatched. Looked up from germline, CDR1 is MDHEN and CDR2 is SYDVKM. CDR3 length equals 17 residues. The CDR3 sequence: CASSSPFTSGGAGEQFF. The CDR3 DNA is TGTGCCAGCAGTTCCCCATTCACTAGCGGGGGGGCGGGTGAGCAGTTCTTC.

There are a few counts of this clonotype. The chain has TRBV2 and TRBJ1-1; no clear D gene. CDR1 and CDR2 from the germline V gene are SNHLY and FYNNEI. The CDR3 runs to 12 residues. V lost 4 bases and J lost 1, with 4 bases in between. CDR3: CASSVTNTEAFF. The CDR3 DNA reads as TGTGCCAGCAGTGTAACGAACACTGAAGCTTTCTTT.

This clonotype appeared once. This chain connects TRBV30 to TRBJ1-3; D is unresolved. The CDR3 is made up of 12 amino acids. Per the germline V gene, CDR1 is GTSNPN and CDR2 is SVGIG (reference sequence). With 5 bases removed from V and 0 bases from J, the gap between germline ends came to 5 bases. CDR3 region: CAWRDSGNTIYF. The CDR3 bases are TGTGCCTGGCGGGACTCTGGAAACACCATATATTTT. Based on the CDR3 plus reference TRBV30 and TRBJ1-3, the full variable domain is SQTIHQWPATLVQPVGSPLSLECTVEGTSNPNLYWYRQAAGRGLQLLFYSVGIGQISSEVPQNLSASRPQDRQFILSSKKLLLSDSGFYLCAWRDSGNTIYFGEGSWLTVV.

The V gene is TRBV20-1, the J gene TRBJ1-5; D is ambiguous. This CDR3 has 15 amino acids. V was shortened by 4 bases and J by 2 bases, with 15 bases between the two germline ends. The germline gives CDR1 DFQATT, CDR2 SNEGSKA (reference sequence). CDR3 loop: CSAKSGGEGNQPQHF. The DNA of the CDR3 is TGCAGTGCTAAAAGCGGCGGGGAGGGCAATCAGCCCCAGCATTTT.

This chain connects TRBV30 to TRBJ1-1; D gene uncertain. This CDR3 is 12 amino acids long. Germline V gene sequence: CDR1 GTSNPN, CDR2 SVGIG (reference sequence). The V end was cut by 5 bases, the J end by 1 base, with 8 bases between. The CDR3 loop is CAWGRRNTEAFF. CDR3 sequence (DNA): TGTGCCTGGGGTCGCAGGAACACTGAAGCTTTCTTT.

The rearrangement joins TRBV30 to TRBJ1-3; D is perhaps TRBD1 (5 bases). V was shortened by 8 bases and J by 2 bases, with 10 bases between the two germline ends. This CDR3 spans 12 amino acids. Germline lookup yields CDR1 GTSNPN and CDR2 SVGIG (reference sequence). DNA of the CDR3: TGTGCCGGGACCAGAGCTGGAAACACCATATATTTT. Protein product: CAGTRAGNTIYF.

The J gene is TRBJ2-5, the V gene TRBV6-2 or TRBV6-3; maybe TRBD2 (5 bases). The CDR3 spans 16 residues. Trimming shortened V by 2 bases and J by 2 bases, and 15 bases separated the two germline ends. CDR1 and CDR2 (germline): MNHEY, SVGEGT. The CDR3 sequence: CASSYAAGRTQETQYF. Written as DNA, the CDR3 is TGTGCCAGCAGTTACGCGGCGGGCCGGACTCAAGAGACCCAGTACTTC.

This clonotype occurred once. This sequence joins TRBV6-5 and TRBJ2-3; 12 nucleotides line up with TRBD2. V shed 0 bases, J shed 4 bases, and the junction held 8 bases outside the gene matches. Germline V lookup: CDR1 MNHEY, CDR2 SVGAGI. This CDR3 comprises 18 residues. CDR3 in DNA: TGTGCCAGCAGTTACTCGACCCGACTAGCGGGGGATTCAGATACGCAGTATTTT. Protein product: CASSYSTRLAGDSDTQYF.

The chain employs TRBV29-1 and TRBJ1-1; 7 bases agree with TRBD1. Germline-derived CDR1 and CDR2 are SQVTM and ANQGSEA. Losses at the gene ends were 6 bases for V and 1 base for J; bases not matched to a gene: 5. This CDR3 spans 13 amino acids. This chain's CDR3 is CSVTRQGNTEAFF. CDR3 DNA sequence: TGCAGCGTGACCAGACAGGGGAACACTGAAGCTTTCTTT.

The chain uses TRBV5-1 and TRBJ2-5; D may be TRBD1 or TRBD2 (6 bases each). Trimming pared 0 bases from V and 5 bases from J, leaving 11 bases between. Germline lookup yields CDR1 SGHRS and CDR2 YFSETQ. CDR3 length: 14 residues. The CDR3 loop is CASSLGQAGETQYF. The CDR3 DNA reads TGCGCCAGCAGCTTGGGACAGGCGGGGGAGACCCAGTACTTC.

The chain has TRBV15 and TRBJ1-5; 8 bases line up with TRBD1. This CDR3 comprises 17 residues. Germline V gene lookup returns CDR1 LNHNV and CDR2 YYDKDF (reference sequence). The J segment lost 1 base and the V segment lost 5 bases, leaving 10 bases of the junction unmatched. The CDR3 is CATSGRTGIRSNQPQHF. The CDR3 DNA is TGTGCCACCAGCGGAAGGACAGGGATCAGGAGCAATCAGCCCCAGCATTTT.

The chain recombines TRBV27 with TRBJ2-3; 9 bases agree with TRBD1. This CDR3 contains 15 residues. With 5 bases clipped from V and 6 bases from J, the junction kept 9 bases outside the gene matches. Germline V gene lookup returns CDR1 MNHEY and CDR2 SMNVEV (reference sequence). CDR3 in amino acids: CASSPRTGVIDTQYF. DNA of the CDR3: TGTGCCAGCAGTCCCCGGACAGGGGTGATCGATACGCAGTATTTT.

Written as DNA, the CDR3 is TGTGCCAGCAGCACGGTAGGGCTAGCGAGCAATGAGCAGTTCTTC. This gives the protein CASSTVGLASNEQFF. V gene TRBV7-2 combines with J gene TRBJ2-1; maybe TRBD2 (6 bases). Germline V lookup: CDR1 SGHTA, CDR2 FQGNSA. The CDR3 has 15 amino acids. Trimming removed 5 bases at V and 6 bases at J, with 17 bases between.

V gene TRBV20-1 combines with J gene TRBJ2-7, with TRBD1 identical over 10 bases. The CDR3 spans 14 residues. The ends lost 6 bases at V and 3 bases at J; junction bases unmatched: 8. The germline V gene encodes CDR1 DFQATT and CDR2 SNEGSKA (reference sequence). The CDR3 DNA sequence: TGCAGTGCAAACGGGGACAGGGGATTCTACGAGCAGTACTTC. Its protein product is CSANGDRGFYEQYF.

CDR3 bases: TGTGCCAGCAGGTTCCGGGGCGGACAGCCCCAGCATTTT. Its protein product is CASRFRGGQPQHF. J is TRBJ1-5 and V is TRBV12-3 or TRBV12-4, with a tentative D call TRBD1 (5 bases). CDR3 length equals 13 residues. Trimming took 6 bases from V and 7 from J, leaving 13 bases between them.

The genes are TRBV12-3 or TRBV12-4 and TRBJ1-2; 10 nucleotides align to TRBD1. This CDR3 region has 15 residues. The trim removed 5 bases at V and 4 bases at J, leaving 7 bases unmatched. The CDR3: CASSGQGERIYGYTF. For the CDR3, the DNA is TGTGCCAGCAGTGGACAGGGGGAAAGGATCTATGGCTACACCTTC.

The genes are TRBV9 and TRBJ2-3; 9 bases agree with TRBD1. The CDR3 length is 15 residues. V trimming: 4 bases; J trimming: 3 bases; junction bases outside the gene matches: 6. Germline lookup yields CDR1 SGDLS and CDR2 YYNGEE. The CDR3 loop reads CASSTAGQGTDTQYF. The CDR3, as DNA: TGTGCCAGCAGCACAGCAGGACAGGGGACAGATACGCAGTATTTT. The full variable domain, in which reference TRBV9 and TRBJ2-3 provide the parts outside the CDR3, is DSGVTQTPKHLITATGQRVTLRCSPRSGDLSVYWYQQSLDQGLQFLIQYYNGEERAKGNILERFSAQQFPDLHSELNLSSLELGDSALYFCASSTAGQGTDTQYFGPGTRLTVL.

DNA for the CDR3: TGTGCCAGCAGCAATCCCGGGACAGGGGTGAACACTGAAGCTTTCTTT. Its translation is CASSNPGTGVNTEAFF. The chain carries TRBV21-1 and TRBJ1-1; the D call TRBD1 from the table was never checked on the DNA. TRBV21-1 is reported as a pseudogene. The CDR3 is made up of 16 amino acids.